This T cell receptor beta chain derives from a study of CD8+ T cells in alopecia areata. Study summary: Those treated were given oral tofacitinib at 5 to 10 mg twice daily. Tofacitinib therapy took 6 to 18 months; 6 months off drug came after. General observations from the study: Clonality exceeded that of normal scalp in lesional scalp, most notably in alopecia totalis/universalis.

About this clone itself: Its specificity is not known.

CDR1 is MNHNY, CDR2 SVGAGI, per germline (reference sequence). The CDR3 sequence is 12 residues long. The J segment lost 3 bases and the V segment lost 6 bases, leaving 2 bases of the junction unmatched. TCR sequencing used cDNA made by reverse transcription of extracted RNA. Repertoires were generated with immunoSEQ multiplex PCR, while TCRdb's copy carries only in-frame clones and drops some. The table has some 200,000 clones, 50% to 60% seen once. The clonotype was recovered from a human donor with alopecia areata. The V gene is TRBV6-6, the J gene TRBJ2-7; 7 nucleotides match TRBD1. The sequences come from CD4+ T cells sorted from blood, collected at week 0. CDR3 protein: CASRQGNYEQYF. Here the CDR3 DNA reads TGTGCCAGCAGACAGGGGAACTACGAGCAGTACTTC.